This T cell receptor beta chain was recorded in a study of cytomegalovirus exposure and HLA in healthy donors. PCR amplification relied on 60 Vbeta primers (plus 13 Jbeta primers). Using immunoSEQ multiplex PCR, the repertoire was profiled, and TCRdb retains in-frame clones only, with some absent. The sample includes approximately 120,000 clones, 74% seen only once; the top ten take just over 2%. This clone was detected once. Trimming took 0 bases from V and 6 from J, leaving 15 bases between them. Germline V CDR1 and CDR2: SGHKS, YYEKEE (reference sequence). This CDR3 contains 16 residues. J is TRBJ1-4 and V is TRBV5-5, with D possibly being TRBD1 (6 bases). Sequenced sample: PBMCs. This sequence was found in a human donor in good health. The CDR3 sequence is CASSLGTDESDEKLFF. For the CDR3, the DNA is TGTGCCAGCAGCTTGGGGACAGACGAGTCGGATGAAAAACTGTTTTTT.